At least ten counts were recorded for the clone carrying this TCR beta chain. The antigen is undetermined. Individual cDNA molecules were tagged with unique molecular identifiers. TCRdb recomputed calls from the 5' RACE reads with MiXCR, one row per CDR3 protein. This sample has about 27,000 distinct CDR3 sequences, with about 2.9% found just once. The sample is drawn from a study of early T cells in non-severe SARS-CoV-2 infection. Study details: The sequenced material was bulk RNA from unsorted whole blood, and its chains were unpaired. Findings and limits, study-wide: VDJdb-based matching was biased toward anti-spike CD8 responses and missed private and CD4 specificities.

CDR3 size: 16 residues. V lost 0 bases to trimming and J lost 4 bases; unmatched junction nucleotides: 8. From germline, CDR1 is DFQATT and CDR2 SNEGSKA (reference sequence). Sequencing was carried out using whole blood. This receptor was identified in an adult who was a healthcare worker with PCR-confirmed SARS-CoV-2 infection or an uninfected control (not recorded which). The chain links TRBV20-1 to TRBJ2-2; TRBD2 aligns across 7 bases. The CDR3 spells CSARDFMASGTGELFF. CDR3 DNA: TGCAGTGCTAGAGATTTTATGGCTAGCGGCACCGGGGAGCTGTTTTTT.